The clone carrying this TCR beta chain came up many times. Its antigen is undetermined. This sample was taken from a study of blood T cells in healthy people across ages. The V end was cut by 8 bases, the J end by 6 bases, with 17 bases between. This CDR3 spans 14 amino acids. CDR1 is MDHEN, CDR2 SYDVKM, per germline. Findings of the study overall: Among long-lived donors, naive CD4+ cells were more numerous and diversity higher than in aged donors.

The use of a sample-barcoded 5' primer and a J-beta primer mix characterized a second PCR of roughly 6 to 11 cycles. TCRdb re-called the 5' RACE reads with MiXCR, one entry per CDR3 protein. The data contain 1.5 million to 2 million distinct CDR3 sequences, 28% of them singletons. This sequence was found in a woman between 25 and 40 years old in good health. Material for sequencing was blood. V is TRBV28 and J is TRBJ2-4; tentatively, D is TRBD1 or TRBD2 (6 bases each). CDR3 DNA: TGTGCCAGCGCGGGTGCGGGACAAAGAAACATTCAGTACTTC. Amino acids: CASAGAGQRNIQYF.